Below are 4 T cell receptor beta chains sequenced from a single sample in a study of naive and memory T cell subsets. An equimolar mix of two oligonucleotides served as the beta constant-region primer for TRBC1 and TRBC2. The ligated cDNA underwent four PCR rounds using SP2 and nested alpha and beta constant-region primers. TCRdb recomputed calls from the UMI-ligation and nested PCR reads with MiXCR, one row per CDR3 protein. The table records about 120,000 distinct CDR3 sequences, 35% to 40% of them present only once. The specimen was central memory CD4+ T cells from blood. Every receptor here comes from a human donor in good health.

This clonotype was found once. This chain links TRBV19 with TRBJ1-2; tentatively, D is TRBD1 (5 bases). Germline V gene data show CDR1 as LNHDA and CDR2 as SQIVND (reference sequence). V lost 6 bases to trimming and J lost 4 bases, with 18 bases between them. The CDR3 is made up of 15 amino acids. The CDR3 loop reads CASRNMGQSAYGYTF. DNA of the CDR3: TGTGCCAGTAGGAACATGGGGCAGTCCGCCTATGGCTACACCTTC.

The rearrangement joins TRBV7-8 to TRBJ2-4, with 13 bases lining up with TRBD2. Unmatched junction bases numbered 9, after V lost 5 bases and J lost 2 bases. CDR3 length equals 18 residues. Germline V lookup: CDR1 SGHVS, CDR2 FQNEAQ. Here the CDR3 reads CASSPTTSGRTSKNIQYF. The CDR3 DNA reads as TGTGCCAGCAGCCCGACGACTAGCGGGAGGACGTCCAAAAACATTCAGTACTTC.

V gene TRBV11-2 combines with J gene TRBJ2-1; either TRBD1 or TRBD2 may fit D (5 bases each). The germline gives CDR1 SGHAT, CDR2 FQNNGV. The CDR3 loop spans 17 amino acids. V lost 3 bases and J 0 bases, leaving 15 bases between the germline ends. The CDR3 nucleotides read TGTGCCAGCAGCTTTCGTCTGGGGGACGGCTCCTACAATGAGCAGTTCTTC. This encodes CASSFRLGDGSYNEQFF. Filled out from reference TRBV11-2 and TRBJ2-1, the complete variable domain reads EAGVAQSPRYKIIEKRQSVAFWCNPISGHATLYWYQQILGQGPKLLIQFQNNGVVDDSQLPKDRFSAERLKGVDSTLKIQPAKLEDSAVYLCASSFRLGDGSYNEQFFGPGTRLTVL.

This clonotype has just a few counts. The chain uses TRBV6-5 and TRBJ1-5, with D perhaps TRBD1 (6 bases). CDR3 length equals 15 residues. V lost 6 bases, J lost 3 bases, and 15 bases lay in between. Looked up from germline, CDR1 is MNHEY and CDR2 is SVGAGI. The CDR3 reads CASRSGTKNNQPQHF. The CDR3 DNA reads TGTGCCAGCAGATCCGGGACAAAAAACAATCAGCCCCAGCATTTT.